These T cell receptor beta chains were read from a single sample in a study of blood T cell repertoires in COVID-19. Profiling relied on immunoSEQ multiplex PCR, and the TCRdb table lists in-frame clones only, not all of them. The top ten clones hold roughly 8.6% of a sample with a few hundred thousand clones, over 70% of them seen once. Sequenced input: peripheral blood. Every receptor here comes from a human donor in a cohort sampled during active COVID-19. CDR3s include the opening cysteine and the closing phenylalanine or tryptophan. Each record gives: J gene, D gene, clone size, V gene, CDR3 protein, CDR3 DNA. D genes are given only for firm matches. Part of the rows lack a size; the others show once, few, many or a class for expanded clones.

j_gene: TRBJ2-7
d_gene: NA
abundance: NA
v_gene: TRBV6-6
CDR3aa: CASSRTQGTYEQYF
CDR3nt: TGTGCCAGCAGCCGAACTCAGGGGACCTACGAGCAGTACTTC

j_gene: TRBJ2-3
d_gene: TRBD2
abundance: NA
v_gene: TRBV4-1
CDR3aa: CASSQAGGGADTQYF
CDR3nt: TGCGCCAGCAGCCAGGCGGGAGGGGGGGCAGATACGCAGTATTTT

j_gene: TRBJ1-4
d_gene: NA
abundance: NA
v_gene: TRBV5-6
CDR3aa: CASSWGQGEKLFF
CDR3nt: TGTGCCAGCAGCTGGGGGCAGGGTGAAAAACTGTTTTTT

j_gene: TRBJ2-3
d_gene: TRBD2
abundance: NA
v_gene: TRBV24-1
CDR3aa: CATSEPTSGSTDTQYF
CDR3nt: TGTGCCACCAGTGAACCCACTAGCGGCAGCACAGATACGCAGTATTTT

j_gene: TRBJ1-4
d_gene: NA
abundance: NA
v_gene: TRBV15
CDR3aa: CATSREAGEGEKLFF
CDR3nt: TGTGCCACCAGCAGAGAGGCAGGGGAAGGGGAAAAACTGTTTTTT

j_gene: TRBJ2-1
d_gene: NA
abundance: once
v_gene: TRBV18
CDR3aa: CASSPQGARVYNEQFF
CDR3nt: TGTGCCAGCTCACCACAAGGGGCGAGAGTCTACAATGAGCAGTTCTTC

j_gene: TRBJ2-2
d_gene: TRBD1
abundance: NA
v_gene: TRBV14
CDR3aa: CASSSWTGTTGELFF
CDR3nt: TGTGCCAGCAGCTCATGGACAGGAACTACCGGGGAGCTGTTTTTT

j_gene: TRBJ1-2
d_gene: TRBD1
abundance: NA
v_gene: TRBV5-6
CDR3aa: CASGLDRDYGYTF
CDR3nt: TGTGCCAGCGGCCTGGACAGGGACTATGGCTACACCTTC

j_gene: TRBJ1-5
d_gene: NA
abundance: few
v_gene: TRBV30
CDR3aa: CAWSVEGQGGNQPQHF
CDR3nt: TGTGCCTGGAGTGTAGAAGGTCAAGGGGGCAATCAGCCCCAGCATTTT

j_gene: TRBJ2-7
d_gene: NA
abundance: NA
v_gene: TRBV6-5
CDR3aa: CASSYSKSQSYEQYF
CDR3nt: TGTGCCAGCAGTTACTCGAAATCCCAGTCCTACGAGCAGTACTTC

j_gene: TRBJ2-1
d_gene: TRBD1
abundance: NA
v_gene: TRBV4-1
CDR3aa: CASSQDIRDRSRNEQFF
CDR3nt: TGCGCCAGCAGCCAAGATATTCGGGACAGGTCTCGGAATGAGCAGTTCTTC

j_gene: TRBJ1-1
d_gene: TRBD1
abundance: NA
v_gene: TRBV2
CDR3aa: CASRGDSHTEAFF
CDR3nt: TGTGCCAGCAGAGGGGACAGCCACACTGAAGCTTTCTTT

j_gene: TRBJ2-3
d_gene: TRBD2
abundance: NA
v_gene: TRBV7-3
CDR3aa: CASSVAGGSTDTQYF
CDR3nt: TGTGCCAGCAGTGTAGCGGGAGGGTCTACAGATACGCAGTATTTT

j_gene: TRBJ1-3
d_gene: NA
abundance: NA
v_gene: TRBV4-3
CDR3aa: CASSLSSGNTIYF
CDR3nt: TGCGCCAGCAGCCTCTCCTCTGGAAACACCATATATTTT

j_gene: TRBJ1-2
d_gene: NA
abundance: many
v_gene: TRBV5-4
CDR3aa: CASRSEAVKMYGYTF
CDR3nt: TGTGCCAGCAGGTCGGAGGCAGTAAAGATGTATGGCTACACCTTC

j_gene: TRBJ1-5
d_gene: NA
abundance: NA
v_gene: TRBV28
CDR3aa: CASSFQGNNQPQHF
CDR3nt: TGTGCCAGCAGTTTCCAGGGGAACAATCAGCCCCAGCATTTT

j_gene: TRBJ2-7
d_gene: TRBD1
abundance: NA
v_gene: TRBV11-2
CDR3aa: CASSLSSGGTPSYEQYF
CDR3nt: TGTGCCAGCAGCTTATCCTCAGGGGGCACCCCCTCCTACGAGCAGTACTTC

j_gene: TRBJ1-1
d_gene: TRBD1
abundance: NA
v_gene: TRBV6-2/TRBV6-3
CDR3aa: CASSLTGPTEAFF
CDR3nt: TGTGCCAGCAGCCTGACAGGGCCCACTGAAGCTTTCTTT

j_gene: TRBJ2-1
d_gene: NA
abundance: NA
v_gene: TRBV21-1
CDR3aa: CASSTCGGSYNEQFF
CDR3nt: TGTGCCAGCAGCACGTGCGGGGGCTCCTACAATGAGCAGTTCTTC

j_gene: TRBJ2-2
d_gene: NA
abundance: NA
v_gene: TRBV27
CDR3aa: CASKIGQRFTGELFF
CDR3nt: TGTGCCAGCAAAATTGGACAGAGGTTCACCGGGGAGCTGTTTTTT

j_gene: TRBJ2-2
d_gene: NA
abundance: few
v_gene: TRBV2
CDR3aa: CASSGSNTGELFF
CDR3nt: TGTGCCAGCAGCGGTTCGAACACCGGGGAGCTGTTTTTT

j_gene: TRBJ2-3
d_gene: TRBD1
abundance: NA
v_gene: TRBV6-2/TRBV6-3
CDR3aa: CASSSHSTGTRRNTQYF
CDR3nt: TGTGCCAGCAGTTCCCACTCGACAGGGACCCGTAGGAATACGCAGTATTTT

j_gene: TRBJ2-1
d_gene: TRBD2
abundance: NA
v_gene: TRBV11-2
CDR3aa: CASTTITSGTGEQFF
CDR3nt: TGTGCCAGCACTACGATAACTAGCGGGACGGGTGAGCAGTTCTTC

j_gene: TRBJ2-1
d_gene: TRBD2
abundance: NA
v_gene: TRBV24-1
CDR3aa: CATNINQGVIAGVIYNEQFF
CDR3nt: TGTGCCACCAATATAAATCAGGGTGTGATAGCGGGAGTTATCTACAATGAGCAGTTCTTC

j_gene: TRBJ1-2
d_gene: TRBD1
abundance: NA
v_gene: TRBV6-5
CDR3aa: CASSPNTGGYGYTF
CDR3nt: TGTGCCAGCAGTCCCAATACAGGGGGCTATGGCTACACCTTC

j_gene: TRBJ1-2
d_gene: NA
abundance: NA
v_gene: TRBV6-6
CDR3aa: CASSYSEFVGYTF
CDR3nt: TGTGCCAGCAGTTACTCTGAGTTTGTAGGCTACACCTTC

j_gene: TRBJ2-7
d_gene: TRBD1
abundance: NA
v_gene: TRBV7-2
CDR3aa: CASSQQPGQGWDEQYF
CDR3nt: TGTGCCAGCAGTCAACAACCGGGACAGGGATGGGACGAGCAGTACTTC

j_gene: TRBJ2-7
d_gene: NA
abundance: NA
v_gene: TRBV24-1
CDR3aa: CATSDSTQVSYEQYF
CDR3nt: TGTGCCACCAGTGATTCTACTCAGGTTTCCTACGAGCAGTACTTC

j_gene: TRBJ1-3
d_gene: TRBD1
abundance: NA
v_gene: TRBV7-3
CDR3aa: CASSLGGTVGNTIYF
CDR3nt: TGTGCCAGCAGCTTGGGTGGGACAGTTGGAAACACCATATATTTT

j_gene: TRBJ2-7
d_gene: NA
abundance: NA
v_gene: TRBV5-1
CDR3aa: CASSWQAVNEQYF
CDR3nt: TGCGCCAGCAGCTGGCAAGCGGTCAACGAGCAGTACTTC

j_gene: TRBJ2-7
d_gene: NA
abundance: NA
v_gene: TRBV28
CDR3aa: CASSLFRGKHEQYF
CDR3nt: TGTGCCAGCAGTCTTTTCAGGGGTAAACACGAGCAGTACTTC

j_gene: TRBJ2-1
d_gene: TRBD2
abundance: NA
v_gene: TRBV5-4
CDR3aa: CASSKLAGPTNEQFF
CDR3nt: TGTGCCAGCAGCAAACTAGCGGGGCCTACCAATGAGCAGTTCTTC

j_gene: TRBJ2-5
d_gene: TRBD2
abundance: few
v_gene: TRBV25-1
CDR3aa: CASGSGGQETQYF
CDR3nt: TGTGCCAGCGGTAGCGGGGGGCAAGAGACCCAGTACTTC

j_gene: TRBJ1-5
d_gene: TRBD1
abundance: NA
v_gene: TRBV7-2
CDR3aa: CASSLATGANQPQHF
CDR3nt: TGTGCCAGCAGCTTAGCGACAGGGGCGAATCAGCCCCAGCATTTT

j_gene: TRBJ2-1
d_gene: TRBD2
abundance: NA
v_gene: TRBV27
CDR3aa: CASSLFSGRGGNEQFF
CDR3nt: TGTGCCAGCAGTTTATTCTCAGGGCGGGGGGGCAATGAGCAGTTCTTC

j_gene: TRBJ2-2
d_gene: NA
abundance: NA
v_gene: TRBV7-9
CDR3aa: CASSLPPDRNTGELFF
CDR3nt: TGTGCCAGCAGCTTGCCCCCGGACAGAAACACCGGGGAGCTGTTTTTT

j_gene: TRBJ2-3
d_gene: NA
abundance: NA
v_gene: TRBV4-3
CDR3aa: CASSQDRVRRTDTQYF
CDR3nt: TGCGCCAGCAGCCAAGATCGGGTCAGACGCACAGATACGCAGTATTTT

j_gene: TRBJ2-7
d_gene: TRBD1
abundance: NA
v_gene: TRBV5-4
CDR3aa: CASSLKGAYEQYF
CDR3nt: TGTGCCAGCAGCTTGAAGGGGGCGTACGAGCAGTACTTC

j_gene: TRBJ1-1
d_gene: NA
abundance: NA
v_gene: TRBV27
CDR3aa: CASSFSGNTEAFF
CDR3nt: TGTGCCAGCAGTTTTTCCGGGAACACTGAAGCTTTCTTT

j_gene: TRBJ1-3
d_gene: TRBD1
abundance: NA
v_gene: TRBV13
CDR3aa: CASSVGQAFSGNTIYF
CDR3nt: TGTGCCAGCAGCGTCGGACAGGCCTTTTCTGGAAACACCATATATTTT

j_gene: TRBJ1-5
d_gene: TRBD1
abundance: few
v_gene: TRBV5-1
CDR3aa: CASSSSDREHQPQHF
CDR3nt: TGCGCCAGCAGCTCCTCGGACAGGGAGCACCAGCCCCAGCATTTT

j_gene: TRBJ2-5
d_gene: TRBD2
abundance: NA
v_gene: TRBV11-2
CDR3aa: CASSVTSGAGTQYF
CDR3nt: TGTGCCAGCAGCGTTACTAGCGGGGCGGGGACCCAGTACTTC

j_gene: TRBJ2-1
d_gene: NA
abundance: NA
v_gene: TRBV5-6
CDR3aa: CASSLVDEQFF
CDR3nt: TGTGCCAGCAGCTTGGTAGATGAGCAGTTCTTC

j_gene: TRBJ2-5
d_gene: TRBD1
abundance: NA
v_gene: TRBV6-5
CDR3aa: CASRASTGLKTQYF
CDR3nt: TGTGCCAGCAGAGCATCGACAGGGCTGAAGACCCAGTACTTC

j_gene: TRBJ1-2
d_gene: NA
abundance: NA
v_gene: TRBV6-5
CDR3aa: CASSAGYDGYTF
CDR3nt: TGTGCCAGCTCCGCGGGGTACGATGGCTACACCTTC

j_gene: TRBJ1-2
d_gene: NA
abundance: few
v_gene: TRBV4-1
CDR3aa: CASSQDRSRDYGYTF
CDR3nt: TGCGCCAGCAGCCAAGATAGGTCGAGGGACTATGGCTACACCTTC

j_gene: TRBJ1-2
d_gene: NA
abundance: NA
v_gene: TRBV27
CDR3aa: CASRAENYGYTF
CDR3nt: TGTGCCAGCCGAGCCGAGAACTATGGCTACACCTTC

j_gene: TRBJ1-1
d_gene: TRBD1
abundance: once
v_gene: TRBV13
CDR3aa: CASSTWDRGIEAFF
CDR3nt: TGTGCCAGCAGCACCTGGGACAGGGGAATTGAAGCTTTCTTT

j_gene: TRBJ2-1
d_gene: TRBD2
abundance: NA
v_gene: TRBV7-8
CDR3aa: CASSLAMGSRTSGSYNEQFF
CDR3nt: TGTGCCAGCAGCTTGGCTATGGGTTCTCGGACTAGCGGGAGCTACAATGAGCAGTTCTTC

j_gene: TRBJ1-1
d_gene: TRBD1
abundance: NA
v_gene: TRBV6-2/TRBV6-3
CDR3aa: CASSYADRVVTEAFF
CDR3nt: TGTGCCAGCAGTTACGCAGACAGGGTAGTCACTGAAGCTTTCTTT

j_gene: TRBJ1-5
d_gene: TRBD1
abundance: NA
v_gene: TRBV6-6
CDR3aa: CASSAGDRGSNQPQHF
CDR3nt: TGTGCCAGCAGTGCCGGGGACAGGGGCTCCAATCAGCCCCAGCATTTT

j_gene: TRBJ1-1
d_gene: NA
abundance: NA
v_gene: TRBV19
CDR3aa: CASSPSSLPDTEAFF
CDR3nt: TGTGCCAGTTCGCCGAGTTCGTTGCCGGACACTGAAGCTTTCTTT

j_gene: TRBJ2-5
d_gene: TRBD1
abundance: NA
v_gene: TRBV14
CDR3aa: CASSQAGQGAGETQYF
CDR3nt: TGTGCCAGCAGCCAAGCGGGACAGGGGGCAGGAGAGACCCAGTACTTC

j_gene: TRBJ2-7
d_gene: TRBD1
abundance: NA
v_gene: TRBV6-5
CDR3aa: CASSYTGTGKDEQYF
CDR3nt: TGTGCCAGCAGTTACACCGGGACAGGTAAAGACGAGCAGTACTTC

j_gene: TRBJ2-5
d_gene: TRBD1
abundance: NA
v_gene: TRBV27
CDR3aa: CASSNIPGTGVQRRQETQYF
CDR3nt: TGTGCCAGCAGTAACATACCCGGGACAGGGGTTCAGCGTAGGCAAGAGACCCAGTACTTC